The entry below describes one T cell receptor (beta chain). Its antigen is as yet unknown. The source of the sample is a study of siplizumab effects on memory and regulatory T cells. Study-wide findings and caveats: In unstimulated cells, naive T cells appeared more diverse than memory T cells and seemed major alloresponse contributors. Mapping to unstimulated subsets was achieved for only a minor fraction of alloreactive clones.

Assays covered about 10^5 TCR templates per sample. Profiled with immunoSEQ multiplex PCR; TCRdb holds only in-frame clones, not every one. The sample has some 53,000 clones; about 97% are singletons. The germline V gene encodes CDR1 MGHRA and CDR2 YSYEKL. The V gene lost 4 bases and the J gene lost 3 bases, with 15 bases spanning the gap. This CDR3 has 15 amino acids. The origin of this receptor is a human donor in good health. The chain links TRBV4-1 to TRBJ2-5; D remains unclear. Sample: naive CD4+ T cells sorted from blood. CDR3 sequence reads: CASSPLVLGEETQYF. The DNA of the CDR3 is TGCGCCAGCAGCCCATTAGTCCTCGGAGAAGAGACCCAGTACTTC.